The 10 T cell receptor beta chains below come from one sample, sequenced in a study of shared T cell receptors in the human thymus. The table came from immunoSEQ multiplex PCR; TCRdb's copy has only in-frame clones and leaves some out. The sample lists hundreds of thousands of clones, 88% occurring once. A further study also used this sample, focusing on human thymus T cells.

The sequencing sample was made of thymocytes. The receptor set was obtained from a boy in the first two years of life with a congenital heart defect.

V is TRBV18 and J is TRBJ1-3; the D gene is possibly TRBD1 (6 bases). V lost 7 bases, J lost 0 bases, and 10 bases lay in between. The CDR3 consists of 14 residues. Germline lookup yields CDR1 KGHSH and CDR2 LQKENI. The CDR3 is CASFTGSSGNTIYF. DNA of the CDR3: TGTGCCAGCTTTACAGGGTCCTCTGGAAACACCATATATTTT.

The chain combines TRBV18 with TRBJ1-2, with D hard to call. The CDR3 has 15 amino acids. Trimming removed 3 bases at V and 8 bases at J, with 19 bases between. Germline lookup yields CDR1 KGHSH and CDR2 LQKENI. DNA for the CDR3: TGTGCCAGCTCACCCTCGGGATGGGGTGAAGAGGGCTACACCTTC. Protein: CASSPSGWGEEGYTF.

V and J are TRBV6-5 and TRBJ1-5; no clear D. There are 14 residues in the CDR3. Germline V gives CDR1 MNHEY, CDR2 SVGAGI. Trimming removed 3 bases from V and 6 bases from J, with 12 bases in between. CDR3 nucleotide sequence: TGTGCCAGCAGTTATGGCCCCCGGGGTCAGCCCCAGCATTTT. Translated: CASSYGPRGQPQHF.

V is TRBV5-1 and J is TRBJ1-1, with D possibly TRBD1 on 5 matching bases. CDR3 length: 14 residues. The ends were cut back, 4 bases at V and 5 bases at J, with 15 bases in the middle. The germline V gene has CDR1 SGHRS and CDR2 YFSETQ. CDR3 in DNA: TGCGCCAGCAGCATACGTCCAGGGAGGACTGAAGCTTTCTTT. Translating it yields CASSIRPGRTEAFF.

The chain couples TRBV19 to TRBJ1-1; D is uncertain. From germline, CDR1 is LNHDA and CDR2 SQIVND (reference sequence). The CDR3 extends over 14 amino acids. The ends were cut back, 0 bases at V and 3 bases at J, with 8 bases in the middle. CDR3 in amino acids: CASSIEGGDTEAFF. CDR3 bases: TGTGCCAGTAGTATAGAAGGCGGGGACACTGAAGCTTTCTTT.

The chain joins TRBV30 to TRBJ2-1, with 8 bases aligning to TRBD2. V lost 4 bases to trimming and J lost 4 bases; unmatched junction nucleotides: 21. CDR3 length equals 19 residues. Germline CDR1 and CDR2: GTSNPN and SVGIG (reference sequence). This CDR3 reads CAWKNQRESPPYAYNEQFF. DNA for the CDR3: TGTGCCTGGAAGAACCAGCGGGAGTCGCCCCCATACGCTTACAATGAGCAGTTCTTC.

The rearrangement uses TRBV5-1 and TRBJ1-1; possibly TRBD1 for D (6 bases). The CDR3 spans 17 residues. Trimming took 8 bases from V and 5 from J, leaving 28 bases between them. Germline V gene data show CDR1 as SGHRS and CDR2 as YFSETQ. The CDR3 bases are TGCGCCAGTCGAATCTTGGACAGCCCAGGTGATGGAACTGAAGCTTTCTTT. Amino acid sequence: CASRILDSPGDGTEAFF.

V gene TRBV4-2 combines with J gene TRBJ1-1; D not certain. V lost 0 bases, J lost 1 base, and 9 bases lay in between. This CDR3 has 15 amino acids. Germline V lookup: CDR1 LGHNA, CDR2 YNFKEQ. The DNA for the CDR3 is TGTGCCAGCAGCCAAGATCGAGGGTCGAACACTGAAGCTTTCTTT. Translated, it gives CASSQDRGSNTEAFF.

The CDR3 region has the DNA TGTGCCAGCAGTGAGCCAGCGGGCCCGCAAGAGACCCAGTACTTC. Protein product: CASSEPAGPQETQYF. The gene calls are TRBV6-1 and TRBJ2-5, with D perhaps matching TRBD2 (6 bases). Germline V CDR1 and CDR2: MNHNS, SASEGT. Trimming stripped 3 bases from V and 2 bases from J, with 13 bases between. This CDR3 region has 15 residues.

CDR3 bases: TGTGCCAGCAGAACCAAAACCAGACGGAGTTTGAACACTGAAGCTTTCTTT. It is translated as CASRTKTRRSLNTEAFF. The rearrangement joins TRBV2 to TRBJ1-1; D gene unclear. The CDR3 is made up of 17 amino acids. V shed 6 bases and J shed 0 bases, with 20 bases lying between them. Germline V gene sequence: CDR1 SNHLY, CDR2 FYNNEI.